The 15 T cell receptor beta chains reported below all come from one sample, sequenced in a study of shared clonotypes between healthy human individuals. As defined, naive CD8 cells were CD45RO-negative and positively selected for CCR7, with terminally differentiated effector memory CD45RA+ cells excluded. TCRdb's table, derived via immunoSEQ multiplex PCR, lists solely in-frame clones and lacks some. The sample records a few million clones, 80% to 95% being singletons. Sequencing used naive CD8+ T cells from PBMCs. The receptors originated from a man between 18 and 35 years old in good health. Some clones in this sample may be carry-over from other donors' samples.

The chain has TRBV9 and TRBJ2-7; 9 bases are a match to TRBD1. After removal of 4 bases from V and 2 bases from J, the junction contained 7 bases not matched to a gene. Germline CDR1 reads SGDLS; CDR2 reads YYNGEE. The CDR3 has 15 amino acids. CDR3 loop: CASSPPGQGTYEQYF. CDR3 bases: TGTGCCAGCAGCCCACCGGGACAGGGTACCTACGAGCAGTACTTC.

The CDR3 DNA follows: TGTGCCAGCAGTTTATCCCCTGCTCAGCCCCAGCATTTT. It translates to CASSLSPAQPQHF. This rearrangement joins TRBV27 to TRBJ1-5; D uncertain. The CDR3 contains 13 residues. The germline gives CDR1 MNHEY, CDR2 SMNVEV (reference sequence). Trimming left V 0 bases short and J 6 bases short, with 6 bases between.

The rearrangement joins TRBV27 to TRBJ2-3; D might be TRBD1 (8 bases). The germline CDR1 and CDR2 sequences are MNHEY and SMNVEV (reference sequence). V shed 5 bases and J shed 3 bases, with 15 bases lying between them. This CDR3 is 15 amino acids long. CDR3: CASSIVQGGTDTQYF. CDR3 nucleotide sequence: TGTGCCAGCAGTATAGTACAGGGGGGGACAGATACGCAGTATTTT.

The CDR3 DNA reads TGTGCCAGCAGCTTTATGGACGGGTCCTACGAGCAGTACTTC. It yields the protein CASSFMDGSYEQYF. This chain joins TRBV7-2 and TRBJ2-7; no clear D gene. Per the germline V gene, CDR1 is SGHTA and CDR2 is FQGNSA. This CDR3 spans 14 amino acids. V gave up 3 bases and J gave up 1 base, with 10 bases separating them. The whole variable domain, remainder taken from reference TRBV7-2 and TRBJ2-7, is GAGVSQSPSNKVTEKGKDVELRCDPISGHTALYWYRQSLGQGLEFLIYFQGNSAPDKSGLPSDRFSAERTGGSVSTLTIQRTQQEDSAVYLCASSFMDGSYEQYFGPGTRLTVT.

This clone was observed once. V and J are TRBV27 and TRBJ2-7, with D uncertain. This CDR3 is 14 amino acids long. The germline V gene encodes CDR1 MNHEY and CDR2 SMNVEV (reference sequence). V shed 3 bases and J shed 2 bases, with 11 bases lying between them. CDR3 loop: CASSLLLTPYEQYF. DNA for the CDR3: TGTGCCAGCAGTTTGTTGCTGACCCCCTACGAGCAGTACTTC.

This chain uses TRBV6-6 with TRBJ2-7, with D maybe TRBD1 (5 bases). The CDR3 loop spans 12 amino acids. Germline CDR1 MNHNY, CDR2 SVGAGI (reference sequence). V was trimmed by 6 bases and J by 3 bases, leaving 9 bases between them. The DNA of the CDR3 is TGTGCCAGCAGGCCCGACAGCTACGAGCAGTACTTC. It codes for CASRPDSYEQYF.

The chain is built from TRBV7-6 and TRBJ2-7; either TRBD1 or TRBD2 may supply D (5 bases each). CDR3 length: 13 amino acids. V was clipped by 5 bases and J by 3 bases, with 11 bases between them. Germline loops: CDR1 SGHVS, CDR2 FNYEAQ. CDR3 coding DNA: TGTGCCAGCAGCCCCAGGGAGTTCTACGAGCAGTACTTC. Protein product: CASSPREFYEQYF.

The rearrangement uses TRBV4-2 and TRBJ1-4; TRBD1 might be the D (5 bases). The CDR3 runs to 16 residues. With 5 bases removed from V and 5 bases from J, the gap between germline ends came to 18 bases. Germline V gene data show CDR1 as LGHNA and CDR2 as YNFKEQ. The CDR3 protein is CASSFLNDRQNEKLFF. DNA of the CDR3: TGTGCCAGCAGCTTCTTAAACGACAGACAAAATGAAAAACTGTTTTTT.

J is TRBJ1-2 and V is TRBV4-2; TRBD1 aligns across 10 bases. V was pared by 5 bases and J by 4 bases, with 16 bases of the junction left unmatched. The length of the CDR3 is 18 residues. Germline-derived CDR1 and CDR2 are LGHNA and YNFKEQ. CDR3 DNA: TGTGCCAGCAGCGGGACAGGGGATTTGGAGGGCTTGGTCTATGGCTACACCTTC. Amino acid sequence: CASSGTGDLEGLVYGYTF.

The chain links TRBV10-3 to TRBJ2-1; 11 bases line up with TRBD2. The germline gives CDR1 ENHRY, CDR2 SYGVKD. The trim removed 6 bases at V and 8 bases at J, leaving 12 bases unmatched. CDR3 size: 16 residues. The CDR3 protein is CAIRDLLAGGTDEQFF. The CDR3 region has the DNA TGTGCCATCAGAGACCTTCTAGCGGGAGGCACGGATGAGCAGTTCTTC.

The V call is TRBV15, the J call TRBJ2-7, with D perhaps matching TRBD1 or TRBD2 (5 bases each). With 5 bases removed from V and 3 bases from J, the gap between germline ends came to 17 bases. The CDR3 is 15 residues long. Germline CDR1 LNHNV, CDR2 YYDKDF (reference sequence). CDR3 nucleotide sequence: TGTGCCACCAGCGAGGGGCCCGCCGCTCTCTACGAGCAGTACTTC. Amino acid sequence: CATSEGPAALYEQYF.

On this clone: This sample includes further DNA sequences coding for the same CDR3. The chain recombines TRBV27 with TRBJ2-7, with 8 nucleotides matching TRBD1. The CDR3 runs to 15 residues. The germline CDR1 and CDR2 sequences are MNHEY and SMNVEV (reference sequence). The ends lost 2 bases at V and 2 bases at J; junction bases unmatched: 5. CDR3 amino acids: CASSLRTGGPYEQYF. The CDR3 DNA sequence: TGTGCCAGCAGTTTAAGAACAGGGGGGCCCTACGAGCAGTACTTC.

The chain employs TRBV7-6 and TRBJ2-5, with TRBD1 matching 7 bases. Germline CDR1 and CDR2: SGHVS and FNYEAQ. V dropped 4 bases and J dropped 1; count of bases not matched to a gene: 6. CDR3 length equals 15 residues. The CDR3 sequence: CASSSRDSFQETQYF. CDR3 bases: TGTGCCAGCAGCTCCAGGGACAGCTTCCAAGAGACCCAGTACTTC.

The V call is TRBV6-5, the J call TRBJ2-1; maybe TRBD1 (6 bases). The CDR3 totals 14 residues. Germline-derived CDR1 and CDR2 are MNHEY and SVGAGI. The V end lost 10 bases, the J end lost 8 bases, and 21 bases lay between the germline ends. Written as DNA, the CDR3 is TGTGCCACTTCCCGTACAGGGAATAACTATGAGCAGTTCTTC. This gives the protein CATSRTGNNYEQFF.

The genes are TRBV11-2 and TRBJ2-1; either TRBD1 or TRBD2 may supply D (5 bases each). The V end was cut by 0 bases, the J end by 1 base, with 13 bases between. CDR3 length equals 17 residues. Germline CDR1 is SGHAT and CDR2 is FQNNGV. The CDR3: CASSLDRDVNSYNEQFF. The CDR3 DNA is TGTGCCAGCAGCTTAGATCGGGACGTCAATTCCTACAATGAGCAGTTCTTC.